The TCR beta chain described here comes from a study of cytotoxic CD8 clonotypes in ibrutinib-treated CLL. Study background: Responses: approximately 25 partial, 2 complete; after median roughly 5.5 years, about 15 stayed remitted, 12 progressed.

The ends were cut back, 4 bases at V and 2 bases at J, with 16 bases in the middle. This CDR3 is built from 15 residues. Germline CDR1 is SGDLS and CDR2 is YYNGEE. Note on this clone: The antigen is undetermined.

Around 2.2 micrograms of genomic DNA, which was extracted from cryopreserved PBMCs, served as the material used for the TCR beta libraries. This table comes from immunoSEQ multiplex PCR, and its TCRdb copy is limited to in-frame clones, with some not included. This table has about 330,000 clones, approximately 67% appearing once. Study-wide points: T-cell clonality at baseline went above that of age-matched healthy donors and rose and fell with circulating CD8+ T-cell counts. Once treatment began, public clonotypes, which were uncommon, contracted or stayed stable.

Sequencing was performed on PBMCs, taken after 36 months of ibrutinib treatment. This sequence joins TRBV9 and TRBJ2-7, with D perhaps assigned TRBD1 or TRBD2 (5 bases each). The clonotype comes from a human donor with chronic lymphocytic leukemia. The CDR3 sequence: CASSPSFRVPYEQYF. CDR3 DNA: TGTGCCAGCAGCCCTAGCTTCAGGGTCCCCTACGAGCAGTACTTC.